The 30 T cell receptor beta chains below were found in one sample sequenced in a study of blood T cell repertoires in COVID-19. Clones were read by immunoSEQ multiplex PCR, and TCRdb kept only the in-frame ones, dropping some. The sample yields about 260,000 clones, 91% seen once. The sequenced sample was peripheral blood. These receptors all stem from a person under 35 with COVID-19, enrolled during active disease.

The chain uses TRBV5-6 and TRBJ2-4; weak D call: TRBD1 (6 bases). Germline assignment: CDR1 SGHDT and CDR2 YYEEEE. V lost 2 bases and J lost 3, with 15 bases in between. CDR3 length: 16 residues. CDR3 nucleotide sequence: TGTGCCAGCAGCTTTCTGGGTGGACAGCTCAAAAACATTCAGTACTTC. It translates to CASSFLGGQLKNIQYF.

The chain uses TRBV19 and TRBJ1-4; 11 nucleotides line up with TRBD1. The V gene's germline CDR1 is LNHDA and CDR2 SQIVND (reference sequence). The CDR3 runs to 17 residues. V trimming: 5 bases; J trimming: 1 base; junction bases outside the gene matches: 6. The CDR3 sequence is CASSPRDRGRTNEKLFF. CDR3 DNA: TGTGCCAGTAGTCCCCGGGACAGGGGGAGAACTAATGAAAAACTGTTTTTT.

This chain uses TRBV11-2 with TRBJ1-1, with a possible D match to TRBD1 (5 bases). From germline, CDR1 is SGHAT and CDR2 FQNNGV. The V end was cut by 3 bases, the J end by 0 bases, with 17 bases between. This CDR3 spans 17 amino acids. The CDR3 spells CASSFYFGGGVNTEAFF. CDR3 nucleotides: TGTGCCAGCAGCTTCTACTTCGGGGGAGGGGTGAACACTGAAGCTTTCTTT.

This chain connects TRBV7-3 to TRBJ2-1; D is uncertain. Germline values: CDR1 SGHTA, CDR2 FQGTGA. The V and J ends lost 5 bases and 0 bases respectively, with 11 bases between them. The CDR3 contains 15 residues. The CDR3 DNA is TGTGCCAGCAGCCCCGACTGGAGCTCCTACAATGAGCAGTTCTTC. It yields the protein CASSPDWSSYNEQFF.

The CDR3 sequence is CASTPTSSLYNEQFF. The CDR3 nucleotides read TGTGCCAGTACTCCGACTAGCAGCCTCTACAATGAGCAGTTCTTC. The genes are TRBV19 and TRBJ2-1, with TRBD2 matching 7 bases. Germline CDR1 and CDR2: LNHDA and SQIVND (reference sequence). The CDR3 extends over 15 amino acids. After removal of 7 bases from V and 3 bases from J, the junction contained 9 bases not matched to a gene.

V usage is TRBV30 and J usage is TRBJ2-5; TRBD2 matches 8 bases. Trimming at V came to 6 bases and at J to 4 bases, leaving 4 bases not matched to a gene. This CDR3 has 12 residues. Germline loops: CDR1 GTSNPN, CDR2 SVGIG (reference sequence). The CDR3 is CACPAGAETQYF. CDR3 DNA: TGTGCCTGTCCAGCGGGAGCAGAGACCCAGTACTTC.

This clone was observed a few times. The genes are TRBV18 and TRBJ1-1; no definite D call. This CDR3 comprises 12 residues. Germline V gene lookup returns CDR1 KGHSH and CDR2 LQKENI. With 3 bases removed from V and 8 bases from J, the gap between germline ends came to 10 bases. This CDR3 reads CASSPTGGEAFF. The DNA of the CDR3 is TGTGCCAGCTCACCCACCGGCGGGGAAGCTTTCTTT.

J is TRBJ1-5 and V is TRBV4-3, with D perhaps matching TRBD1 (5 bases). Germline lookup yields CDR1 LGHNA and CDR2 YSLEER. The CDR3 spans 13 residues. The ends were cut back, 2 bases at V and 9 bases at J, with 11 bases in the middle. The CDR3 bases are TGCGCCAGCAGCCAACTCGCGGGGGGGCCCCAGCATTTT. This encodes CASSQLAGGPQHF.

The chain employs TRBV18 and TRBJ1-1; D is uncertain. The germline V gene has CDR1 KGHSH and CDR2 LQKENI. V lost 1 base and J lost 1, with 10 bases in between. This CDR3 is 15 amino acids long. Here the CDR3 DNA reads TGTGCCAGCTCACCACGGGCAGGTCGGAACACTGAAGCTTTCTTT. It codes for CASSPRAGRNTEAFF.

The chain couples TRBV12-3 or TRBV12-4 to TRBJ1-2; 9 bases match TRBD1. The CDR3 runs 13 residues. Losses at the gene ends were 7 bases for V and 8 bases for J; bases not matched to a gene: 8. Here the CDR3 reads CASITGQGQGYTF. CDR3 DNA sequence: TGTGCCAGCATCACAGGACAGGGGCAGGGCTACACCTTC.

V is TRBV11-3 and J is TRBJ2-1; TRBD2 aligns across 8 bases. The ends lost 2 bases at V and 7 bases at J; junction bases unmatched: 7. The CDR3 is 15 amino acids. Germline loops: CDR1 SGHNT, CDR2 YENEEA. The CDR3 loop is CASSLTGGPLNEQFF. The CDR3, as DNA: TGTGCCAGCAGCTTAACGGGAGGGCCTCTTAATGAGCAGTTCTTC.

The chain is built from TRBV15 and TRBJ2-7, with D possibly being TRBD2 (7 bases). The V gene lost 0 bases and the J gene lost 5 bases, with 14 bases spanning the gap. The germline CDR1 and CDR2 sequences are LNHNV and YYDKDF (reference sequence). The CDR3 is 15 residues long. CDR3 sequence: CATSREPGGADEQYF. The CDR3 DNA reads as TGTGCCACCAGCAGAGAGCCGGGGGGCGCTGACGAGCAGTACTTC.

This clone was picked up one time. The V gene is TRBV11-1, the J gene TRBJ2-7, with 7 bases identical to TRBD1. The germline CDR1 and CDR2 sequences are SGHAT and FQDESV (reference sequence). Trimming removed 3 bases from V and 3 bases from J; junction bases left unmatched: 5. The CDR3 runs 14 residues. DNA of the CDR3: TGTGCCAGCAGCTTCCGGGACAGTTTCTACGAGCAGTACTTC. The encoded protein is CASSFRDSFYEQYF.

The chain links TRBV5-1 to TRBJ2-7; TRBD2 matches 10 bases. With 5 bases clipped from V and 6 bases from J, the junction kept 11 bases outside the gene matches. The germline V gene has CDR1 SGHRS and CDR2 YFSETQ. The CDR3 runs to 15 residues. The CDR3 DNA follows: TGCGCCAGCAGGGCCGGGACTAGCGAACTTGGCGAGCAGTACTTC. Translating gives CASRAGTSELGEQYF.

The J gene is TRBJ2-3, the V gene TRBV24-1; 9 bases are a match to TRBD2. Looked up from germline, CDR1 is KGHDR and CDR2 is SFDVKD. The CDR3 is 17 residues long. The V gene end was trimmed by 4 bases and the J gene end by 1 base; junction bases not matched to a gene: 8. Here the CDR3 DNA reads TGTGCCACCAGTGACCCGCGGGGGGGTAGAGGCACAGATACGCAGTATTTT. It encodes CATSDPRGGRGTDTQYF.

This chain connects TRBV6-6 to TRBJ2-1; D gene ambiguous. Per germline, CDR1 MNHNY and CDR2 SVGAGI (reference sequence). The CDR3 loop spans 11 amino acids. The germline V and J ends were trimmed by 2 bases and 7 bases, with 3 bases remaining between them. CDR3 coding DNA: TGTGCCAGCAGTTACCGGAATGAGCAGTTCTTC. Encoded protein: CASSYRNEQFF.

V and J are TRBV4-1 and TRBJ2-7; 7 nucleotides line up with TRBD2. The CDR3 has 14 amino acids. Germline-derived CDR1 and CDR2 are MGHRA and YSYEKL. After removal of 1 base from V and 1 base from J, the junction contained 1 base not matched to a gene. CDR3 region: CASSQGGGSYEQYF. CDR3 coding DNA: TGCGCCAGCAGCCAAGGGGGGGGATCCTACGAGCAGTACTTC.

The chain couples TRBV30 to TRBJ2-7; 11 nucleotides agree with TRBD2. CDR3 length: 13 amino acids. Germline CDR1 and CDR2: GTSNPN and SVGIG (reference sequence). Trimming cost V 4 bases and J 4 bases; bases outside gene matches: 3. CDR3: CAWTLAGGYEQYF. The CDR3 DNA reads TGTGCCTGGACCCTAGCGGGAGGATACGAGCAGTACTTC.

V is TRBV7-9 and J is TRBJ2-7; TRBD2 matches 10 bases. Germline trimming cut 1 base from V and 5 bases from J; bases unmatched to any gene: 8. The CDR3 is made up of 16 amino acids. Germline V gene data show CDR1 as SEHNR and CDR2 as FQNEAQ (reference sequence). The CDR3 DNA follows: TGTGCCAGCAGCTTAGAAAGGGGACTAGCGAGGGACGAGCAGTACTTC. Amino acid sequence: CASSLERGLARDEQYF.

V and J are TRBV5-1 and TRBJ1-2; D gene uncertain. V lost 1 base, J lost 2 bases, and 6 bases lay in between. Germline loops: CDR1 SGHRS, CDR2 YFSETQ. This CDR3 comprises 13 residues. CDR3 DNA sequence: TGCGCCAGCAGCTTGAACGGGAACTATGGCTACACCTTC. It codes for CASSLNGNYGYTF.

The chain has TRBV9 and TRBJ2-3; the match to TRBD1 covers 7 bases. Germline CDR1 and CDR2: SGDLS and YYNGEE. V trimming: 4 bases; J trimming: 0 bases; junction bases outside the gene matches: 8. The CDR3 sequence is 16 residues long. CDR3 nucleotides: TGTGCCAGCAGCCCAGAGGGACAGCCGAGCACAGATACGCAGTATTTT. Its protein product is CASSPEGQPSTDTQYF.

The chain employs TRBV12-5 and TRBJ2-2; 15 bases align to TRBD2. This CDR3 contains 19 residues. Losses at the gene ends were 1 base for V and 0 bases for J; bases not matched to a gene: 3. Germline CDR1 is LGHNT and CDR2 is FRNRAP. The CDR3 nucleotides are TGTGCTAGTGGTTTGGCCAGGACTAGCGGGAGGGCGAACACCGGGGAGCTGTTTTTT. Its translation: CASGLARTSGRANTGELFF.

The chain employs TRBV2 and TRBJ2-3; 11 bases are shared with TRBD2. V gave up 6 bases and J gave up 4 bases; unmatched junction bases: 6. Germline V gives CDR1 SNHLY, CDR2 FYNNEI. The CDR3 loop spans 15 amino acids. The CDR3 spells CASRALAGAADTQYF. CDR3 coding DNA: TGTGCCAGCAGGGCACTAGCGGGAGCGGCAGATACGCAGTATTTT.

This sequence joins TRBV9 and TRBJ2-1; TRBD1 aligns across 10 bases. CDR3 length equals 12 residues. Germline loops: CDR1 SGDLS, CDR2 YYNGEE. With V trimmed by 4 bases and J by 15 bases, 7 bases remained unmatched. As DNA, the CDR3 is TGTGCCAGCAGCTCAACGGGACAGGGGCCGTTCTTC. This gives the protein CASSSTGQGPFF.

The chain recombines TRBV4-1 with TRBJ1-1; no definite D call. The CDR3 contains 14 residues. V was clipped by 3 bases and J by 4 bases, with 12 bases between them. Germline loops: CDR1 MGHRA, CDR2 YSYEKL. The CDR3 bases are TGCGCCAGCAGCCATGGTAACCCAGGCACTGAAGCTTTCTTT. Translated: CASSHGNPGTEAFF.

About this clone: The sample carries other DNA sequences with the same CDR3. The rearrangement uses TRBV25-1 and TRBJ2-1; D remains unclear. Trimming took off 2 bases at V and 4 bases at J, with 3 bases between the two ends. Per germline, CDR1 MGHDK and CDR2 SYGVNS. CDR3 length: 12 residues. The CDR3 is CASSELYNEQFF. The CDR3 DNA reads TGTGCCAGCAGTGAACTTTACAATGAGCAGTTCTTC.

The genes are TRBV11-2 and TRBJ1-2; TRBD1 matches at 10 bases. Germline V CDR1 and CDR2: SGHAT, FQNNGV. The ends lost 3 bases at V and 6 bases at J; junction bases unmatched: 10. The CDR3 covers 16 residues. The CDR3 nucleotides are TGTGCCAGCAGCTTGAGGTTGACAGGGGGCATGGATGGCTACACCTTC. Its protein is CASSLRLTGGMDGYTF.

The chain recombines TRBV6-6 with TRBJ2-3, with 13 bases identical to TRBD2. This CDR3 has 16 amino acids. Germline trimming cut 5 bases from V and 4 bases from J; bases unmatched to any gene: 6. The germline V gene has CDR1 MNHNY and CDR2 SVGAGI (reference sequence). CDR3 coding DNA: TGTGCCAGCAGTCGACTAGCGGGAGGTGCATCAGATACGCAGTATTTT. Protein product: CASSRLAGGASDTQYF.

The V and J genes are TRBV4-2 and TRBJ2-5; no clear D. The CDR3 has 14 amino acids. Germline CDR1 reads LGHNA; CDR2 reads YNFKEQ. V lost 2 bases, J lost 5 bases, and 12 bases lay in between. The CDR3 here is CASSQLSSRETQYF. The CDR3 DNA reads TGTGCCAGCAGCCAACTTTCTTCCCGGGAGACCCAGTACTTC.

The rearrangement links TRBV4-1 to TRBJ1-2; unclear D gene. Between the trimmed V and J ends, which lost 4 bases and 0 bases, there was a span of 15 bases. Germline V gives CDR1 MGHRA, CDR2 YSYEKL. The CDR3 is made up of 16 amino acids. DNA of the CDR3: TGCGCCAGCAGCCCGAGTTACAGTGCCGCTAACTATGGCTACACCTTC. Its translation: CASSPSYSAANYGYTF.